Following are 7 T cell receptor beta chains from one sample sequenced in a study of T-cell reconstitution after alpha-beta-depleted transplantation in children (TCRdb year 2016). Library prep was done by PCR. The sequencer listed for this sample is Illumina HiSeq 2500. TCR libraries were prepared with molecular barcoding, using unique molecular identifiers to normalize TCRbeta repertoire quantification. TCRdb reprocessed the public reads (quality trimming at Q25 with fastp, clone calling with MiXCR) and kept in-frame beta chains. When rows share a CDR3 protein, they turn into one entry using the most common DNA and genes. The sample includes some 590,000 distinct CDR3 sequences, with roughly a tenth observed a single time. Together, the top ten hold approximately 4.1% of the sample. Specimen: PBMCs from the stem cell graft donor, collected from the stem cell graft. Every receptor here comes from a human donor who donated a stem cell graft to a child with acute myeloid leukemia.

The gene calls are TRBV5-1 and TRBJ2-7; 9 nucleotides agree with TRBD2. With 3 bases clipped from V and 4 bases from J, the junction kept 11 bases outside the gene matches. CDR3 length equals 16 residues. In germline, CDR1 is SGHRS, CDR2 YFSETQ. CDR3 residues: CASSSGRSGRSYEQYF. The CDR3, as DNA: TGCGCCAGCAGCTCGGGGCGGAGCGGGAGGTCGTACGAGCAGTACTTC.

This clonotype appeared a few times. J is TRBJ2-7 and V is TRBV20-1, with TRBD1 as a possible D gene (6 bases). CDR1 and CDR2 from the germline V gene are DFQATT and SNEGSKA (reference sequence). Trimming took 5 bases from V and 2 from J, leaving 16 bases between them. The CDR3 totals 14 residues. Here the CDR3 reads CSAGIRGITYEQYF. CDR3 nucleotide sequence: TGCAGTGCTGGGATCAGGGGAATCACCTACGAGCAGTACTTC.

The chain couples TRBV20-1 to TRBJ2-1, with D unclear. The CDR3 loop spans 13 amino acids. V was cut by 6 bases and J by 5 bases, with 14 bases left in between. Germline V gene sequence: CDR1 DFQATT, CDR2 SNEGSKA (reference sequence). CDR3: CSAKRPPHNEQFF. In DNA, the CDR3 is TGCAGTGCCAAAAGACCCCCTCACAATGAGCAGTTCTTC.

This CDR3 is CASSQRLAGETQYF. The CDR3 region has the DNA TGTGCCAGCAGCCAAAGGCTAGCGGGCGAGACCCAGTACTTC. The chain joins TRBV3-1 to TRBJ2-5; 8 nucleotides align to TRBD2. CDR1 is LGHDT and CDR2 is YNNKEL in the germline V gene (reference sequence). The CDR3 sequence is 14 residues long. V dropped 2 bases and J dropped 5; count of bases not matched to a gene: 4.

The chain has TRBV10-3 and TRBJ1-5; D remains unclear. V was pared by 0 bases and J by 1 base, with 13 bases between. The CDR3 is 17 residues long. Germline assignment: CDR1 ENHRY and CDR2 SYGVKD. DNA for the CDR3: TGTGCCATCAGTGAGTCGATACTAGGGATCAGCAATCAGCCCCAGCATTTT. It yields the protein CAISESILGISNQPQHF.

DNA for the CDR3: TGTGCCAGCAGCCAAAGGACGGGCCACTACGAGCAGTACTTC. Its protein product is CASSQRTGHYEQYF. The chain employs TRBV3-1 and TRBJ2-7; no definite D call. Trimming removed 2 bases from V and 3 bases from J, with 11 bases in between. This CDR3 is 14 amino acids long. Germline CDR1 and CDR2: LGHDT and YNNKEL (reference sequence).

The rearrangement uses TRBV20-1 and TRBJ2-3; no definite D call. The length of the CDR3 is 14 residues. The germline CDR1 and CDR2 sequences are DFQATT and SNEGSKA (reference sequence). V was shortened by 0 bases and J by 5 bases, with 12 bases between the two germline ends. CDR3 amino acids: CSARDLGAVDTQYF. The CDR3 nucleotides are TGCAGTGCTAGAGATCTAGGAGCCGTAGATACGCAGTATTTT.